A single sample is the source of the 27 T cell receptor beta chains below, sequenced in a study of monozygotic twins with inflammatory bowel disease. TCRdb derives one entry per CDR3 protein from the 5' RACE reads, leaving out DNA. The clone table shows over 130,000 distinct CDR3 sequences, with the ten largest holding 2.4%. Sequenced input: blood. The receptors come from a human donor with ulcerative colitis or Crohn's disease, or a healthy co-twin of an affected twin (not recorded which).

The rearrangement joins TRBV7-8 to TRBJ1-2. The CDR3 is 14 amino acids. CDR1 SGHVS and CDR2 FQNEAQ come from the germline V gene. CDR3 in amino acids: CASSPSRGDSGYTF.

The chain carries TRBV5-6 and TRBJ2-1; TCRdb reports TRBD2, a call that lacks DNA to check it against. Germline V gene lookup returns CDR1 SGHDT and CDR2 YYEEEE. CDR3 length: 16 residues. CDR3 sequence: CASSLVAGGTLNEQFF.

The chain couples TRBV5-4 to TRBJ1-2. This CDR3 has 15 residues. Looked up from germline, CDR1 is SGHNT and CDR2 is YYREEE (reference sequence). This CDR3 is CASSYDSSGDYGYTF.

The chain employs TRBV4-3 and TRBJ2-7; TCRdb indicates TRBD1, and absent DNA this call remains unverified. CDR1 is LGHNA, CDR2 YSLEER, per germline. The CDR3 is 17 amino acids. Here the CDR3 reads CASSRGHPNGGPYEQYF.

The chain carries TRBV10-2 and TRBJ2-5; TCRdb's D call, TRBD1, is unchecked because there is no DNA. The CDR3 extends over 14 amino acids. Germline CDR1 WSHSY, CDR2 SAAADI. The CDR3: CASKRTANQETQYF.

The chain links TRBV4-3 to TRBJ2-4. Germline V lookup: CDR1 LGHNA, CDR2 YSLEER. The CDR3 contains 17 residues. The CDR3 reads CASSQDLGVIAKNIQYF.

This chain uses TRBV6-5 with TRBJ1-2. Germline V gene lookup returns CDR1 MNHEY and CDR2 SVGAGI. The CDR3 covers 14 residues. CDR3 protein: CASSYSNTNYGYTF.

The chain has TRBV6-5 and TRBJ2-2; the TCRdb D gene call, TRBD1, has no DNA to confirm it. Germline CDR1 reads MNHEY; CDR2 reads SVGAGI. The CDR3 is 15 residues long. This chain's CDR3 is CASSSRGTNTGELFF.

The CDR3: CSANRGSNQPQHF. The chain recombines TRBV20-1 with TRBJ1-5; the TRBD1 assignment by TCRdb is unverifiable without DNA. The CDR3 runs 13 residues. Germline CDR1 DFQATT, CDR2 SNEGSKA (reference sequence).

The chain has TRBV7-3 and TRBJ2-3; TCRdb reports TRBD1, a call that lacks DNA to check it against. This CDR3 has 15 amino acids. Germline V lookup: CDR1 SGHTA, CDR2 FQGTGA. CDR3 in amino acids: CASGGGGARTDTQYF. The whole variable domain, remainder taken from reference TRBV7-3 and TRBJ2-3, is GAGVSQTPSNKVTEKGKYVELRCDPISGHTALYWYRQSLGQGPEFLIYFQGTGAADDSGLPNDRFFAVRPEGSVSTLKIQRTERGDSAVYLCASGGGGARTDTQYFGPGTRLTVL.

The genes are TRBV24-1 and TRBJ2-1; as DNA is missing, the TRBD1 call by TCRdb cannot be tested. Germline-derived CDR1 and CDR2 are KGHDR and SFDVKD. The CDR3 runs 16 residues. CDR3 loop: CATAGGRGSSYNEQFF.

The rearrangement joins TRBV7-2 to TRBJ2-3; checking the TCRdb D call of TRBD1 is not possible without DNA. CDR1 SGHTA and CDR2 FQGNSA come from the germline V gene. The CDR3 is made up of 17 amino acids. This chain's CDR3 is CASSSPGQGARTDTQYF.

The CDR3 sequence is CASSTRQGKNFNGYTF. This rearrangement joins TRBV21-1 to TRBJ1-2; TCRdb's D call, TRBD1, is unchecked because there is no DNA. TRBV21-1 is listed as a pseudogene. This CDR3 is built from 16 residues.

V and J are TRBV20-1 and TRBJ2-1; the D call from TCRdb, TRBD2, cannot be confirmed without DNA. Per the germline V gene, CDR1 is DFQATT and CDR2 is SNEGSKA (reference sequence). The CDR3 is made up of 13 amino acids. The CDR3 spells CSAARYEGNEQFF.

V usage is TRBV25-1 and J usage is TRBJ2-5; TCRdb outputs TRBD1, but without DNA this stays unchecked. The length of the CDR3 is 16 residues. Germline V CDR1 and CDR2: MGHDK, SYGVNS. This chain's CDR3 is CASSELGAGAQETQYF.

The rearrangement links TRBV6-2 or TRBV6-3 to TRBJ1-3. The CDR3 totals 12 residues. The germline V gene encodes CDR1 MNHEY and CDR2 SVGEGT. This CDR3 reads CASNLPGNTIYF.

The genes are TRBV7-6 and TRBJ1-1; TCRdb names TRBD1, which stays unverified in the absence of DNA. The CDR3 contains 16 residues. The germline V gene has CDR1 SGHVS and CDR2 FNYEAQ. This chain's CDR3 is CASSLRGGGRDTEAFF.

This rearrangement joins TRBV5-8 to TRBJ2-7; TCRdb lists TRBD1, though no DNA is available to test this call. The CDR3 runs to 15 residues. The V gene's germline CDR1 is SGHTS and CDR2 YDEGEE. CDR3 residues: CASSPQGLYSYEQYF.

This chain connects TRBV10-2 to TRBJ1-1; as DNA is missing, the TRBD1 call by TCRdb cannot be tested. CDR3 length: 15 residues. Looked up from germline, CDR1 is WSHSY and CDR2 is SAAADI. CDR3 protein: CASSEGWGMNTEAFF.

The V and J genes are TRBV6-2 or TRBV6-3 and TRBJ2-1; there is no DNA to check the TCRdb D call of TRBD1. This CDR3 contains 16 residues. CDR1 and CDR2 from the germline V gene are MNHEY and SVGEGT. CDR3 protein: CASSSPWRGLYNEQFF.

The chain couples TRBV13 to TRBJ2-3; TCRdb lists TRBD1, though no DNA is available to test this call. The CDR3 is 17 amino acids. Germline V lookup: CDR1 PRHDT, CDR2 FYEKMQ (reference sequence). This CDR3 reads CASSSRTGLWSVDTQYF.

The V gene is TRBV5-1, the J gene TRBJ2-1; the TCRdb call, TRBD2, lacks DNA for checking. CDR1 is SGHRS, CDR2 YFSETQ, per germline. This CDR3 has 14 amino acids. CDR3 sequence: CASSDSPPYNEQFF. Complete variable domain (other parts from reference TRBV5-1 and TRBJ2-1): KAGVTQTPRYLIKTRGQQVTLSCSPISGHRSVSWYQQTPGQGLQFLFEYFSETQRNKGNFPGRFSGRQFSNSRSEMNVSTLELGDSALYLCASSDSPPYNEQFFGPGTRLTVL.

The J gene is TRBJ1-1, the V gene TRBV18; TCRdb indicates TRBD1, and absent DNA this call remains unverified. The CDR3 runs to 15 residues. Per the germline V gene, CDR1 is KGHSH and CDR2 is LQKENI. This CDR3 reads CASSRGAPENTEAFF.

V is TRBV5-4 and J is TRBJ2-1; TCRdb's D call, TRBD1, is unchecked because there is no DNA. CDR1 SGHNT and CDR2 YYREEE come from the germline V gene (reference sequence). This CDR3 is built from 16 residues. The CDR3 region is CASSLAAGASYNEQFF.

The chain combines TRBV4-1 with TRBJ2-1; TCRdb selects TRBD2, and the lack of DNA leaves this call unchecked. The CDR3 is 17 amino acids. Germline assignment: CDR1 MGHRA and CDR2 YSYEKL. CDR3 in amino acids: CASSQDTAGGLYNEQFF.

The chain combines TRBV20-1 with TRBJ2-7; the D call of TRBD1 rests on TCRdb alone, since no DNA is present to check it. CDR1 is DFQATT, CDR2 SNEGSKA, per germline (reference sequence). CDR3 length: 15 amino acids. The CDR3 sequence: CSARFPGLDSYEQYF.

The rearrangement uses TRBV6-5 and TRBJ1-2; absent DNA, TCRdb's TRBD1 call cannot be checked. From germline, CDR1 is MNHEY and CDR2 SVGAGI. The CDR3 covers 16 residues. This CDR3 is CASSLGTGDVRYGYTF.